This T cell receptor beta chain was sequenced for a study of neurological immune-mediated disorders. The study, taken as a whole, reports: The study found the most TCR clonal expansion in HTLV-1-associated myelopathy and the least in multiple sclerosis, below healthy controls.

The making of cDNA relied on 5'RACE with 10-nucleotide random UMIs. TCRdb used MiXCR to reprocess the 5' RACE reads, holding one entry per CDR3 protein. The table shows fewer than 85,000 distinct CDR3 sequences, with around 3.9% occurring only once. Trimming pared 5 bases from V and 10 bases from J, leaving 14 bases between. The CDR3 spans 12 residues. CDR1 is MNHEY, CDR2 SVGAGI, per germline. The table lists this clonotype with many counts. What it binds is not known. Libraries used 2 million unsorted PBMCs kept frozen in RNAlater. The chain uses TRBV6-5 and TRBJ1-2; D perhaps matches TRBD1 (5 bases). Material: PBMCs. The sequence came from a man aged 25-45 years with multiple sclerosis. Here the CDR3 reads CASSPGHSDYTF. DNA of the CDR3: TGTGCCAGCAGTCCCGGACATTCGGACTACACCTTC.